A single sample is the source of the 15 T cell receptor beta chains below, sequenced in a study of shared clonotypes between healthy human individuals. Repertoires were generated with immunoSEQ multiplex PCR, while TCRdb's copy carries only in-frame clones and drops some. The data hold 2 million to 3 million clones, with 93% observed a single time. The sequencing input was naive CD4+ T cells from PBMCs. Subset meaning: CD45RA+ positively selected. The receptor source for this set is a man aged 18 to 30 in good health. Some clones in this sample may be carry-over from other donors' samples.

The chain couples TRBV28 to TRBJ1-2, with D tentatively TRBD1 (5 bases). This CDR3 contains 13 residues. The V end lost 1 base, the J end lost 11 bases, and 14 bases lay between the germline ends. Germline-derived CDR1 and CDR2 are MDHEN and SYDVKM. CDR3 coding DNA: TGTGCCAGCAGTTTATTGAGGGACCACTTATACACCTTC. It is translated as CASSLLRDHLYTF.

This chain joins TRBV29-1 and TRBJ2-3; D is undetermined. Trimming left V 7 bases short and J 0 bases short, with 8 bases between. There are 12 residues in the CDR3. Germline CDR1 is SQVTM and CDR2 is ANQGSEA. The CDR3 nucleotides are TGCAGCGCCGTTCGTAGCACAGATACGCAGTATTTT. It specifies CSAVRSTDTQYF.

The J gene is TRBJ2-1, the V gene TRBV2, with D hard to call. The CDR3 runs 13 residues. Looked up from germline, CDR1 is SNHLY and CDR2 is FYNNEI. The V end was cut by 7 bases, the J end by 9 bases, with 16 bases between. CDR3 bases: TGTGCCAGCACCCCAGCTGGGGTATTTGAGCAGTTCTTC. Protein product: CASTPAGVFEQFF.

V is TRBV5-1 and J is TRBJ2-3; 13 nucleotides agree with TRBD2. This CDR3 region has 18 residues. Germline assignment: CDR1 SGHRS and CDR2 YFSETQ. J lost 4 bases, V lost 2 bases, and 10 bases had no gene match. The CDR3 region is CASSLDPPGLAGPDTQYF. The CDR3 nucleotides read TGCGCCAGCAGCTTAGACCCACCGGGACTAGCGGGACCAGATACGCAGTATTTT.

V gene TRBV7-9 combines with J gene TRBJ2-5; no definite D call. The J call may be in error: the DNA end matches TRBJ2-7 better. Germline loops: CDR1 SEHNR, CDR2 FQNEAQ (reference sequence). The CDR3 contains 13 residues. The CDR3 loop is CASSLGTIYEQYF. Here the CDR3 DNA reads TGTGCCAGCAGCTTAGGAACAATCTACGAGCAGTACTTC.

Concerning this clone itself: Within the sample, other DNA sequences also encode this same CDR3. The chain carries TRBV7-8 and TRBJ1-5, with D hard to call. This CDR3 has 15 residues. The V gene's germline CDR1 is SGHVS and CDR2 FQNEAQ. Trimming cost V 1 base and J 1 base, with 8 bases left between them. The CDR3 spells CASSLERASNQPQHF. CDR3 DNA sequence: TGTGCCAGCAGCTTAGAAAGGGCAAGCAATCAGCCCCAGCATTTT. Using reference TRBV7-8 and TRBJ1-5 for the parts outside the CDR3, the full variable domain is GAGVSQSPRYKVAKRGQDVALRCDPISGHVSLFWYQQALGQGPEFLTYFQNEAQLDKSGLPSDRFFAERPEGSVSTLKIQRTQQEDSAVYLCASSLERASNQPQHFGDGTRLSIL.

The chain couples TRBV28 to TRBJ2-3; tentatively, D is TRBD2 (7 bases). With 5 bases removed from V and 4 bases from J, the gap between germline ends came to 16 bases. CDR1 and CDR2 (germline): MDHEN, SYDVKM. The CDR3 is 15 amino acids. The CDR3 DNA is TGTGCCAGCAGTGGGGGGGGGCGCGGAGCAGATACGCAGTATTTT. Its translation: CASSGGGRGADTQYF. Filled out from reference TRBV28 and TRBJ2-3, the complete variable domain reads DVKVTQSSRYLVKRTGEKVFLECVQDMDHENMFWYRQDPGLGLRLIYFSYDVKMKEKGDIPEGYSVSREKKERFSLILESASTNQTSMYLCASSGGGRGADTQYFGPGTRLTVL.

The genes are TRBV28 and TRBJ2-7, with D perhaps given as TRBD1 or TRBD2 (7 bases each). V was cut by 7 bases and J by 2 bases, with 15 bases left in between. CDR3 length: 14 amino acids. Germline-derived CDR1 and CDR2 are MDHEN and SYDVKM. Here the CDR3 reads CASTPTGTTYEQYF. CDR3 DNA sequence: TGTGCCAGCACCCCGACAGGGACTACCTACGAGCAGTACTTC.

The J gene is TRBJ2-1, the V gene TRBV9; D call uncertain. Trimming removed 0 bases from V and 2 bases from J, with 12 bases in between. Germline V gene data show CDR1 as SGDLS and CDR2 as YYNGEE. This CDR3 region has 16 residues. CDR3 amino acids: CASSVAGRSAYNEQFF. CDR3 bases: TGTGCCAGCAGCGTAGCTGGACGGTCCGCCTACAATGAGCAGTTCTTC.

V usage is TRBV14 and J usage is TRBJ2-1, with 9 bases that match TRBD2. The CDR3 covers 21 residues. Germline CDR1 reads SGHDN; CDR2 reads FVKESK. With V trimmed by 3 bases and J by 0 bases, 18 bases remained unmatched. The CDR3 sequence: CASSQGARLAGTLYSYNEQFF. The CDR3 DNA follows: TGTGCCAGCAGCCAGGGGGCTCGGCTAGCGGGAACGCTGTACTCCTACAATGAGCAGTTCTTC.

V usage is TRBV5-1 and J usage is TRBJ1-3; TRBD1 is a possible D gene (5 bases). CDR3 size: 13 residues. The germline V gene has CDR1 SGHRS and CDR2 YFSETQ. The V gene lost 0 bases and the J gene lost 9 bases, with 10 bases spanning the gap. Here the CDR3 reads CASSLGGDGTIYF. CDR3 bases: TGCGCCAGCAGCTTGGGAGGGGACGGCACCATATATTTT.

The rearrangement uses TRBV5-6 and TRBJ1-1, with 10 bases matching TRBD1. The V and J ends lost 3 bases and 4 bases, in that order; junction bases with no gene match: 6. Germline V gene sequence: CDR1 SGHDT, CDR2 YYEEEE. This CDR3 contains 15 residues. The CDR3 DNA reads TGTGCCAGCAGCTCAAAACGACAGGGGGCCACTGAAGCTTTCTTT. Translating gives CASSSKRQGATEAFF.

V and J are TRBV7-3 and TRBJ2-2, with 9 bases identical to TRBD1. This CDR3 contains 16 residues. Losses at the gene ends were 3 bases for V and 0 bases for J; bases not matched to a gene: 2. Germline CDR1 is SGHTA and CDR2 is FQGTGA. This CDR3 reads CASSLNRGPNTGELFF. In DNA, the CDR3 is TGTGCCAGCAGCTTGAACAGGGGGCCGAACACCGGGGAGCTGTTTTTT.

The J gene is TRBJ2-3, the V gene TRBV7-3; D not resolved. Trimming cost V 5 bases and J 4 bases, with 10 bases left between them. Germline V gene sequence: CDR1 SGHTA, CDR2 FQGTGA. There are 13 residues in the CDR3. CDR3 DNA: TGTGCCAGCAGCCCCCAGTCTCCAGATACGCAGTATTTT. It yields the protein CASSPQSPDTQYF.

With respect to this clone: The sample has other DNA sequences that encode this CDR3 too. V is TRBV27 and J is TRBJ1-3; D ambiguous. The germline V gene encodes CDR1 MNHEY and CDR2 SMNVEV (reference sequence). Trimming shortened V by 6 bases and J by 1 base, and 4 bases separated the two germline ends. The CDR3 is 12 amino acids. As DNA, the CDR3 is TGTGCCAGCAGGTCTTCTGGAAACACCATATATTTT. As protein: CASRSSGNTIYF.